This is a list of T cell receptor beta chains from one sample in a study of T cell repertoires in cytomegalovirus infection. MiXCR was run by TCRdb on the reads, yielding one entry per CDR3 protein. This table holds hundreds of thousands of distinct CDR3 sequences, more than 20% found once. Sequenced input: CD8+ T cells from PBMCs. The receptors come from a human donor in good health (CMV status not recorded). Some clones in this sample may be carry-over from other donors' samples. Both conserved end residues are part of each CDR3. D genes are given only for firm matches. Only some rows state a clone size, as once, few, many or a class for expanded clones.

J,V,size,D,DNA,CDR3
TRBJ2-7,TRBV28,many,.,TGTGCCAGTCCCCCCCGGGACACCAACTCCTACGAGCAGTACTTC,CASPPRDTNSYEQYF
TRBJ1-6,TRBV4-1,few,.,TGCGCCAGCAGCCAGGCCAAGGCCTCCTATAATTCACCCCTCCACTTT,CASSQAKASYNSPLHF
TRBJ2-7,TRBV6-2/TRBV6-3,.,TRBD1,TGTGCCAGCGCCCGGACAGGGGGATACGAGCAGTACTTC,CASARTGGYEQYF
TRBJ1-1,TRBV7-3,many,.,TGTGCCAGCAGCTCAGGGTTACAGGACATGAACACTGAAGCTTTCTTT,CASSSGLQDMNTEAFF
TRBJ2-5,TRBV12-3/TRBV12-4,few,.,TGTGCCAGCAGTGGGGTCGGGCAAGAGACCCAGTACTTC,CASSGVGQETQYF
TRBJ2-5,TRBV7-6,.,.,TGTGCCAGCAGCTTTGAGGGGGCGCGGGGCGAGACCCAGTACTTC,CASSFEGARGETQYF
TRBJ1-1,TRBV20-1,few,.,TGCAGTGCTAGAATCTGGGGAGAGTACACTGAAGCTTTCTTT,CSARIWGEYTEAFF
TRBJ1-2,TRBV6-5,.,.,TGTGCCAGCAGTTACTCTTCGGACAGCCGTGGCTACACCTTC,CASSYSSDSRGYTF
TRBJ2-1,TRBV9,.,TRBD1,TGTGCCAGCAGCTCCTCCTGGGGACAGGGGGCGTATGAGCAGTTCTTC,CASSSSWGQGAYEQFF
TRBJ1-2,TRBV7-6,many,.,TGTGCCAGCAGCACCCATAGCGAGACGGGAGGCTACACCTTC,CASSTHSETGGYTF
TRBJ1-2,TRBV20-1,few,.,TGCAGTGCTAGGGAGCTCGCAGAGACAGACTATGGCTACACCTTC,CSARELAETDYGYTF
TRBJ2-5,TRBV20-1,.,TRBD2,TGCAAGGCAGCGGGGGGGCCCCAGTACTTC,CKAAGGPQYF
TRBJ2-1,TRBV4-1,.,TRBD2,TGCGCCAGCAGCCAGACTAGCGGGGGGGCGGTATACAATGAGCAGTTCTTC,CASSQTSGGAVYNEQFF
TRBJ2-3,TRBV28,many,.,TGTGCCAGCAGTTTGAGAGTCTGGGATACGCAGTATTTT,CASSLRVWDTQYF
TRBJ1-4,TRBV20-1,.,TRBD1,TGCAGTGCTAGAGACGCCGGGACAGATGAAAAACTGTTTTTT,CSARDAGTDEKLFF
TRBJ1-1,TRBV14,.,.,TGTGCCAGCAGCGAAAGGGACCTGGAAGCTTTCTTT,CASSERDLEAFF